The T cell receptor beta chain described here comes from a study of T cells in Graves' hyperthyroidism and ophthalmopathy. Amplification targeted TCR beta CDR3 regions from RNA transcripts. Initially, a first-round RT-PCR of the TCR CDR3 employed the HTBI primer set. TCRdb passed the multiplex PCR reads through MiXCR, listing each CDR3 protein once. The sample shows fewer than 750,000 distinct CDR3 sequences, 46% of them seen only once. V shed 5 bases, J shed 4 bases, and the junction held 7 bases outside the gene matches. The CDR3 spans 16 residues. The receptor was derived from a woman aged 18-29 years with Graves' hyperthyroidism. The chain couples TRBV12-3 or TRBV12-4 to TRBJ2-7; 14 bases agree with TRBD2. The specimen sequenced was peripheral blood or thyroid tissue (not recorded which). Here the CDR3 reads CASSQRLAGGPYEQYF. The CDR3 nucleotides are TGTGCCAGCAGTCAAAGACTAGCGGGAGGGCCATACGAGCAGTACTTC.